This T cell receptor beta chain was found in a study of shared T cell receptors in the human thymus (dated by TCRdb to 2020 to 2022). In terms of the full investigation: The study examined how self-reactive, shared T-cell receptor alpha chains are generated in the human thymus.

Including the terminal cysteine and phenylalanine, the CDR3 comprises 12 residues. CDR3 DNA only is kept here, 36 bases in frame from base 1. CDR1 and CDR2 are read off the germline V gene as MGHDK and SYGVNS. V was cut back by 5 bases and J by 3 bases, leaving a gap of 8 bases between them. Points on this clone: No antigen is known for it. No clone much larger than this one lies a single base away; base qualities are absent.

Preparation of the library involved the immunoSEQ multiplex PCR assay. TCRdb took over this immuneACCESS table, retaining in-frame rearrangements with V and J assigned. Such tables are incomplete; in checked studies, under half of the missing clones stem from an unresolved V gene, and the remainder is unexplained. The sample profile shows hundreds of thousands of clones; approximately 87% of them were found once. Roughly 0.0086% of the sample comes from the top ten. These sequences were also reported in another study, on human thymus T cells. The second source states: Donors were immunologically healthy infants undergoing open corrective cardiac surgery for congenital heart defects in Finland. Thymus tissue was obtained as surgical resects removed during corrective cardiac surgery. V and J gene segment usage appeared biased in both thymic and peripheral blood repertoires. Highly overlapping thymic TCR repertoires among unrelated individuals were reported in the related research. The study described the TCR alpha and beta repertoires in roughly 8 infant thymus samples and a few matching peripheral blood samples. The infant donors were about 6 to 244 days old, and the cohort included six males and two females. After being mechanically released from the tissue, thymocytes were kept at -70 degrees C in pellets of roughly 8.5-34 million cells. Genomic DNA was extracted from frozen cell pellets with a QIAsymphony instrument. The immunoSEQ multiplex PCR assay was used to amplify the TCRB and TCRAD loci from a standardized amount of quality-controlled genomic DNA. The amplicons covered the V(D)J region and were long enough to include the CDR3 and to identify the V and J genes. Through the commercial immunoSEQ service, the amplicons were sequenced on an Illumina platform. Primer bias and sequencing errors were corrected using previously described methods, and TCRAD and TCRB definitions followed the IMGT database. Repertoires were analysed with immunoSEQ Analyzer 3.0 and VDJTools, covering basic statistics, V/J segment usage, diversity estimates, rarefaction and pairwise overlap. Chao1, ChaoE, Efron-Thisted, Shannon and inverse Simpson indices were used to estimate diversity, which was also estimated on datasets down-sampled to the smallest sample. Repertoire overlap used strict matching of CDR3 nucleotide sequence, V gene and J gene, with Jaccard-based multidimensional scaling clustering. Thymus samples yielded on average roughly 800,000 unique TCRB clonotypes, compared with some 83,000 from blood samples.

Material for sequencing was thymocytes. The TCR was taken from a boy less than two years old with a congenital heart defect. Donor details come from another sample of the same person, matched by shared clones. The rearranged chain carries TRBV25-1 and TRBJ2-7; there is no confident call for the D gene. The CDR3 corresponds to CASSKKSYEQYF. The DNA is TGTGCCAGCAGTAAGAAGAGCTACGAGCAGTACTTC.